One sample yielded the 11 T cell receptor beta chains listed below, sequenced in a study of early stage breast cancer tumors. Data came from immunoSEQ multiplex PCR; TCRdb stores just in-frame clones and leaves some out. The sample lists around 50,000 clones; roughly four fifths were seen once. Sequenced material: blood. The source is a person between 45 and 65 years old with breast cancer.

V and J are TRBV30 and TRBJ2-1; no firm D call. Trimming stripped 0 bases from V and 11 bases from J, with 8 bases between. Germline CDR1 and CDR2: GTSNPN and SVGIG (reference sequence). The CDR3 extends over 11 amino acids. The CDR3 DNA reads TGTGCCTGGAGTGTCCCGACACAGCAGTTCTTC. It encodes CAWSVPTQQFF.

The V gene is TRBV5-1, the J gene TRBJ1-6, with 8 nucleotides matching TRBD1. The junction had 2 bases not matched to a gene; V was cut back by 0 bases and J by 9 bases. Germline CDR1 and CDR2: SGHRS and YFSETQ. The CDR3 covers 14 residues. CDR3 sequence (DNA): TGCGCCAGCAGCTTGGGGACAGGGTCTTCACCCCTCCACTTT. Its translation: CASSLGTGSSPLHF.

This chain uses TRBV28 with TRBJ1-2; 7 positions agree with TRBD1. Germline V gives CDR1 MDHEN, CDR2 SYDVKM. The CDR3 extends over 15 amino acids. Losses at the gene ends were 6 bases for V and 4 bases for J; bases not matched to a gene: 11. The CDR3 sequence is CASSVTGRIGYGYTF. The CDR3 DNA reads as TGTGCCAGCAGCGTGACAGGGAGGATTGGCTATGGCTACACCTTC.

This chain connects TRBV7-9 to TRBJ1-2; D gene uncertain. The CDR3 loop spans 15 amino acids. The V end lost 5 bases, the J end lost 3 bases, and 16 bases lay between the germline ends. Germline assignment: CDR1 SEHNR and CDR2 FQNEAQ (reference sequence). CDR3 sequence (DNA): TGTGCCAGCAGCCCGAGGGAGCGCCCTGACTATGGCTACACCTTC. Residues: CASSPRERPDYGYTF.

V is TRBV5-1 and J is TRBJ2-1; TRBD2 matches 16 bases. The CDR3 runs 17 residues. Trimming took 4 bases from V and 7 from J; bases not matched to a gene: 8. Germline CDR1 and CDR2: SGHRS and YFSETQ. The CDR3 protein is CASSTGLAGGTLNEQFF. The CDR3 coding sequence is TGCGCCAGCAGCACGGGACTAGCGGGAGGGACCCTGAATGAGCAGTTCTTC. The variable domain in full, completed from reference TRBV5-1 and TRBJ2-1, reads KAGVTQTPRYLIKTRGQQVTLSCSPISGHRSVSWYQQTPGQGLQFLFEYFSETQRNKGNFPGRFSGRQFSNSRSEMNVSTLELGDSALYLCASSTGLAGGTLNEQFFGPGTRLTVL.

This chain uses TRBV5-1 with TRBJ1-1; D is ambiguous. The CDR3 runs 11 residues. Trimming shortened V by 1 base and J by 7 bases, and 5 bases separated the two germline ends. Germline CDR1 reads SGHRS; CDR2 reads YFSETQ. The CDR3 sequence is CASSLRGEAFF. In DNA, the CDR3 is TGCGCCAGCAGCTTGAGAGGTGAAGCTTTCTTT.

V usage is TRBV6-4 and J usage is TRBJ2-3; TRBD2 aligns across 7 bases. This CDR3 has 15 residues. Germline CDR1 is MRHNA and CDR2 is SNTAGT. Losses at the gene ends were 3 bases for V and 5 bases for J; bases not matched to a gene: 8. The CDR3 DNA reads TGTGCCAGCAGTGAGGCTAGCGGAGGGGAAGATACGCAGTATTTT. Residues: CASSEASGGEDTQYF.

Comments on this clone: At one of its ends the junction is not consistent with the germline gene, which may arise from a read error. V gene TRBV2 combines with J gene TRBJ2-2; tentative D call: TRBD1 (6 bases). The V gene's germline CDR1 is SNHLY and CDR2 FYNNEI. The CDR3 has 16 residues. This CDR3 is CASSEGSDSAAGKLFF. The CDR3 DNA follows: TGTGCCAGCAGTGAAGGTTCGGACAGCGCGGCCGGGAAGCTGTTTTTT.

The rearrangement joins TRBV6-5 to TRBJ2-1; weak D call: TRBD2 (6 bases). The V gene's germline CDR1 is MNHEY and CDR2 SVGAGI. This CDR3 contains 15 residues. Trimming shortened V by 2 bases and J by 4 bases, and 12 bases separated the two germline ends. The CDR3 loop reads CASSYAGLNYNEQFF. The CDR3 DNA sequence: TGTGCCAGCAGTTACGCGGGACTGAATTACAATGAGCAGTTCTTC.

The chain links TRBV2 to TRBJ2-2; 7 positions match TRBD2. CDR3 length: 15 residues. Trimming cost V 7 bases and J 5 bases; bases outside gene matches: 10. Germline assignment: CDR1 SNHLY and CDR2 FYNNEI. CDR3 in amino acids: CASKLERGRTGELFF. CDR3 nucleotide sequence: TGTGCCAGCAAGCTGGAGCGGGGTAGGACCGGGGAGCTGTTTTTT.

This chain joins TRBV7-9 and TRBJ2-7; 10 bases match TRBD2. Germline V gene lookup returns CDR1 SEHNR and CDR2 FQNEAQ (reference sequence). The J segment lost 3 bases and the V segment lost 5 bases, leaving 10 bases of the junction unmatched. The CDR3 is 16 residues long. CDR3 sequence reads: CASSPLAGGLLYEQYF. In nucleotides, the CDR3 is TGTGCCAGCAGCCCCTTAGCGGGAGGCTTACTCTACGAGCAGTACTTC. Variable domain in full (rest from reference TRBV7-9 and TRBJ2-7): DTGVSQNPRHKITKRGQNVTFRCDPISEHNRLYWYRQTLGQGPEFLTYFQNEAQLEKSRLLSDRFSAERPKGSFSTLEIQRTEQGDSAMYLCASSPLAGGLLYEQYFGPGTRLTVT.